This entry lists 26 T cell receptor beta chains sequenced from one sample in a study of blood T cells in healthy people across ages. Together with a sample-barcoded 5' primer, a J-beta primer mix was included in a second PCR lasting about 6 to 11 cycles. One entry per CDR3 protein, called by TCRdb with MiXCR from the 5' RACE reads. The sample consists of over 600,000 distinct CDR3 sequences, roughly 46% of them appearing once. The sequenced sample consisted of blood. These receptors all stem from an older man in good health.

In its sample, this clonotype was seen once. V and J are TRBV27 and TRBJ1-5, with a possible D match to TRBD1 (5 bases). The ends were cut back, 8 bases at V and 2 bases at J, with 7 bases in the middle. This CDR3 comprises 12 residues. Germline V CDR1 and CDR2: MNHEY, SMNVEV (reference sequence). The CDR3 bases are TGTGCCAGCGCGGGGGGCAATCAGCCCCAGCATTTT. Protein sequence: CASAGGNQPQHF.

CDR3 sequence (DNA): TGCAGTGCTGTCCGGGACTCCCCCACTTACAATGAGCAGTTCTTC. It translates to CSAVRDSPTYNEQFF. The J gene is TRBJ2-1, the V gene TRBV20-1; a weak D match, TRBD2 (6 bases). Between the trimmed V and J ends, which lost 5 bases and 4 bases, there was a span of 18 bases. The CDR3 contains 15 residues. CDR1 DFQATT and CDR2 SNEGSKA come from the germline V gene (reference sequence).

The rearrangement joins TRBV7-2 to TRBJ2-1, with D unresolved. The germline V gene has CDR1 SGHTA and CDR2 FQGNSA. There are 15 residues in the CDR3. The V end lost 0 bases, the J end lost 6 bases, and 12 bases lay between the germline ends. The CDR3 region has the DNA TGTGCCAGCAGCTTAGCAGGTTGGAACGCCAATGAGCAGTTCTTC. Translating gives CASSLAGWNANEQFF.

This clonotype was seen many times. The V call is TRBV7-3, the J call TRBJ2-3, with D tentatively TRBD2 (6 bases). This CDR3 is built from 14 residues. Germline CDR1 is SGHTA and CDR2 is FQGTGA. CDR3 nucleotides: TGTGCGTCAGTGCGGGAATCGAGCACAGATACGCAGTATTTT. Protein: CASVRESSTDTQYF.

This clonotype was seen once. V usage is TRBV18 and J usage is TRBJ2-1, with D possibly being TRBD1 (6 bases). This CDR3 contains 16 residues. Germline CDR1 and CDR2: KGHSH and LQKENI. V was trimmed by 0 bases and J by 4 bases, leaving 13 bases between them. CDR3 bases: TGTGCCAGCTCACCACCGTGGGCAGGGGTTTACAATGAGCAGTTCTTC. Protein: CASSPPWAGVYNEQFF.

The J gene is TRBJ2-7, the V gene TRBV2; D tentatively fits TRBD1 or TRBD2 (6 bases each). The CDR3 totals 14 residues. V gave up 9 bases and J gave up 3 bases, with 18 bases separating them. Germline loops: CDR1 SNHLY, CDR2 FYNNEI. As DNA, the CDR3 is TGTGCCAGACGGGGGCAGGGTTCGATCTACGAGCAGTACTTC. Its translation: CARRGQGSIYEQYF.

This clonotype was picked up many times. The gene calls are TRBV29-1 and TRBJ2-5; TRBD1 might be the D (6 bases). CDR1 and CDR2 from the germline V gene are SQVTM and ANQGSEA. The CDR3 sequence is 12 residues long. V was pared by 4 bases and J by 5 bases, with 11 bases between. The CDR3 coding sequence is TGCAGCGTTGCACAGGGTCAGGAGACCCAGTACTTC. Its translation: CSVAQGQETQYF.

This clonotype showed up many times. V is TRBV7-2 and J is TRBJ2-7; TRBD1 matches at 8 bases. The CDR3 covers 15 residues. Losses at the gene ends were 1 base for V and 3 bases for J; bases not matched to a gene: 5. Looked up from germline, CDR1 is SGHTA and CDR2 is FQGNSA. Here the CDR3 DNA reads TGTGCCAGCAGCTTAGGTCAGGGGGCTATCTACGAGCAGTACTTC. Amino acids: CASSLGQGAIYEQYF. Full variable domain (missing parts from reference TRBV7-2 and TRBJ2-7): GAGVSQSPSNKVTEKGKDVELRCDPISGHTALYWYRQSLGQGLEFLIYFQGNSAPDKSGLPSDRFSAERTGGSVSTLTIQRTQQEDSAVYLCASSLGQGAIYEQYFGPGTRLTVT.

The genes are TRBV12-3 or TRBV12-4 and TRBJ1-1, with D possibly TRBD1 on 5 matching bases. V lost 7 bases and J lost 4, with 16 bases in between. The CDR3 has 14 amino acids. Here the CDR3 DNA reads TGTGCCAGCAATGAGGTTTCTAGGGGCACTGAAGCTTTCTTT. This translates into CASNEVSRGTEAFF.

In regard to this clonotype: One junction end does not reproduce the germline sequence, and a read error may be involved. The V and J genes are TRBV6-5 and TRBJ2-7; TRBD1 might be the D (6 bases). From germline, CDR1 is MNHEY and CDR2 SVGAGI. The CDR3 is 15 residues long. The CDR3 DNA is TGTGTCAGCAGTTACTCGAGACAGGCCAACTACGAGCAGTACTTC. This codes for CVSSYSRQANYEQYF.

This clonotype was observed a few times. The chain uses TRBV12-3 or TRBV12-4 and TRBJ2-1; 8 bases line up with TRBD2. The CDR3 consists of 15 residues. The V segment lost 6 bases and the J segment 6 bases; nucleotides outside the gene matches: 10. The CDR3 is CASRKTEAGGNEQFF. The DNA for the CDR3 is TGTGCCAGCAGAAAGACCGAGGCGGGGGGCAATGAGCAGTTCTTC.

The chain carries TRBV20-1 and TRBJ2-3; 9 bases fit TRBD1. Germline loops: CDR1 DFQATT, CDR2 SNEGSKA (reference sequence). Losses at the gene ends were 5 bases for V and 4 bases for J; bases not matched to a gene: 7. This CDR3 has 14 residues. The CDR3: CSADQTGGADTQYF. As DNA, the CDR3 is TGCAGTGCTGATCAAACAGGGGGCGCAGATACGCAGTATTTT.

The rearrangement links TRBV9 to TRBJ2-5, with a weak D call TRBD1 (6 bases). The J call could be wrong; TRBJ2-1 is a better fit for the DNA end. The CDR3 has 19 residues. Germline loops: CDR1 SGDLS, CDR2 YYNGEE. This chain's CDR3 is CASSAYRAYGIGDVETQFF. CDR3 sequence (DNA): TGTGCCAGCAGCGCCTACAGGGCCTATGGGATAGGGGACGTAGAGACCCAGTTCTTC.

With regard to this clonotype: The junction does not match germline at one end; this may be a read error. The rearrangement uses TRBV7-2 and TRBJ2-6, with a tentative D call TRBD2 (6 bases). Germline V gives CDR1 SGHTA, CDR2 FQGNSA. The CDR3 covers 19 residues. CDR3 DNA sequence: TGTGCCAGCACCCGATTCCGCGGGAAGGGGCCGTCTGGGGCCAACGTCCGGACTTTC. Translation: CASTRFRGKGPSGANVRTF.

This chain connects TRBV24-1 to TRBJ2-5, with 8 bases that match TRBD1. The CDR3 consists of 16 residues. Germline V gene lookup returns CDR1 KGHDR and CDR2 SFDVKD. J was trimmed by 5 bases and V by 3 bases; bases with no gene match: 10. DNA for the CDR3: TGTGCCACCAGTGATGCCGGGACAGGAGACCGGGAGACCCAGTACTTC. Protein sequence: CATSDAGTGDRETQYF.

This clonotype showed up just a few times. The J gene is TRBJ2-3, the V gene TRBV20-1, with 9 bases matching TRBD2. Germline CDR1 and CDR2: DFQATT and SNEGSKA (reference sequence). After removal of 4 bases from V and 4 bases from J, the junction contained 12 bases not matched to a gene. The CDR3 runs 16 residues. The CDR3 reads CSATQIESSGADTQYF. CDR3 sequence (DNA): TGCAGTGCTACCCAGATCGAGTCTAGCGGGGCAGATACGCAGTATTTT.

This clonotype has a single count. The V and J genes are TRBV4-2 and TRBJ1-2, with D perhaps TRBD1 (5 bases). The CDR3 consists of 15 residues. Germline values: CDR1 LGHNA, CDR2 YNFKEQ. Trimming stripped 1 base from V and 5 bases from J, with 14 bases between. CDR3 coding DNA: TGTGCCAGCAGCCAAGCAAGGACACTTCAATATGGCTACACCTTC. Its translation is CASSQARTLQYGYTF.

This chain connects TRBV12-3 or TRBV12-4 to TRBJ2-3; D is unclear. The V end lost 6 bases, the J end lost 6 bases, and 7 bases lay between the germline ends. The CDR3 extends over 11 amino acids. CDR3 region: CASRNLDTQYF. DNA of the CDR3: TGTGCCAGCAGGAATTTGGATACGCAGTATTTT.

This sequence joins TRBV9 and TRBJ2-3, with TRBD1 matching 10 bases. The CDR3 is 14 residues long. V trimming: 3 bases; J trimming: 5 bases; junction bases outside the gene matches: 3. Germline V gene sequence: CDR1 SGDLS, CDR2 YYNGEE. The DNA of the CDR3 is TGTGCCAGCAGCGCGACAGGGGGCTTAGATACGCAGTATTTT. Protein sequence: CASSATGGLDTQYF.

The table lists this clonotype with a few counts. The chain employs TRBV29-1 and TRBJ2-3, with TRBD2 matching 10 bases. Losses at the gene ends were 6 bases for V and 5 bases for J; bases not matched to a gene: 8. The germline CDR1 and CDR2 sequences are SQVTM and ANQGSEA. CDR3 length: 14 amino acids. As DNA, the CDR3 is TGCAGCGTCCGCAGCGGGAGGGGGGAAGATACGCAGTATTTT. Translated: CSVRSGRGEDTQYF.

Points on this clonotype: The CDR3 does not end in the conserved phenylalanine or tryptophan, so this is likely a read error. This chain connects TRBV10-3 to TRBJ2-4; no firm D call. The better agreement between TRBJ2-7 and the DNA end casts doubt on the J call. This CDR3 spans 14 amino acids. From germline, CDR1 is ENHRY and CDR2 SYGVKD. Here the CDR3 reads CAISERADSYEQYL. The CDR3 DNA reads TGTGCCATCAGTGAACGGGCAGACTCCTACGAGCAGTACCTC.

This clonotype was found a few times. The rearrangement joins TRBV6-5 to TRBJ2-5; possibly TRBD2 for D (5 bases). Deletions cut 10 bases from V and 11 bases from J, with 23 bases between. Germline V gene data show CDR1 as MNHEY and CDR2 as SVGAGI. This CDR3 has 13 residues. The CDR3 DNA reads TGTGCCACTGTGGCGGCCGGAGGCAATGAGCAGTACTTC. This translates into CATVAAGGNEQYF.

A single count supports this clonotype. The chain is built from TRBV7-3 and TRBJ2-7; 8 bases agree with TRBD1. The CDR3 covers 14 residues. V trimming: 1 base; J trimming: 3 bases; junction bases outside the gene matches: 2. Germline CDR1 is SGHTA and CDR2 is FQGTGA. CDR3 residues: CASSLNTGGYEQYF. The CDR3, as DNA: TGTGCCAGCAGCTTAAACACAGGGGGCTACGAGCAGTACTTC.

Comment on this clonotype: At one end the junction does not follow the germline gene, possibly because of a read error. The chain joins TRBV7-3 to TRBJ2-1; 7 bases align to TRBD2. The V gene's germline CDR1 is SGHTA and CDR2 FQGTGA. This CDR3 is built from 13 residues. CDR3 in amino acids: CVSSLGAGDEQFF. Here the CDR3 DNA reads TGTGTCAGCAGCTTAGGGGCGGGAGATGAGCAGTTCTTC.

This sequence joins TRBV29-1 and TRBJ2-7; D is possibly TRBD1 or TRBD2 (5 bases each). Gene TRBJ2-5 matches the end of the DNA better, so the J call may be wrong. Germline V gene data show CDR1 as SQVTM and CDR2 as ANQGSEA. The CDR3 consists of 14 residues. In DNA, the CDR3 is TGCAGCGTTGTCGGGGCCCCACAGGCGGAGACCCAGTACTTC. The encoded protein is CSVVGAPQAETQYF.

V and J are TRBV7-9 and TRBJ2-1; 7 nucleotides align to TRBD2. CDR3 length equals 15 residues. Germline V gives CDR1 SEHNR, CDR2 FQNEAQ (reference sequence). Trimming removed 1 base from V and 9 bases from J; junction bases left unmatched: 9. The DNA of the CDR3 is TGTGCCAGCAGCTTAGTAACTCCCAGGGAGGGTGAGCAGTTCTTC. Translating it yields CASSLVTPREGEQFF.